Listed here are 21 T cell receptor beta chains from one sample, sequenced in a study of human T cells and chemical hapten exposure. Time point described: pre-sensitization, week 0. Documented treatment: therapeutic diphenylcyclopropenone sensitization with weekly scalp DPC. TCRdb used MiXCR to reprocess the RACE reads, holding one entry per CDR3 protein. In the table there are some 330,000 distinct CDR3 sequences, 5.5% of which are singletons. Source: whole blood, taken in connection with sensitization to the hapten diphenylcyclopropenone (DPC). Every receptor here comes from a woman between 18 and 29 years old with alopecia areata. Some clones in this sample may be carry-over from other donors' samples.

This chain links TRBV7-9 with TRBJ1-1; 9 bases line up with TRBD1. Germline-derived CDR1 and CDR2 are SEHNR and FQNEAQ (reference sequence). The CDR3 loop spans 15 amino acids. J was trimmed by 3 bases and V by 5 bases; bases with no gene match: 7. The chain's CDR3 is CASSQTGGGYTEAFF. In DNA form, the CDR3 reads TGTGCCAGCAGCCAAACAGGGGGCGGATACACTGAAGCTTTCTTT.

This clonotype was counted a few times. CDR3 sequence reads: CASSYSTGANYGYTF. CDR3 nucleotide sequence: TGTGCCAGCAGTTACTCCACAGGGGCCAACTATGGCTACACCTTC. The rearrangement joins TRBV6-2 or TRBV6-3 to TRBJ1-2; 7 bases match TRBD1. Germline trimming cut 0 bases from V and 2 bases from J; bases unmatched to any gene: 3. CDR1 is MNHEY, CDR2 SVGEGT, per germline. CDR3 length: 15 amino acids.

The chain couples TRBV27 to TRBJ1-4; D is ambiguous. The CDR3 runs 14 residues. Germline CDR1 and CDR2: MNHEY and SMNVEV (reference sequence). V was clipped by 6 bases and J by 7 bases, with 15 bases between them. This CDR3 is CASSRGAGSEKLFF. CDR3 DNA: TGTGCCAGCAGCCGAGGCGCAGGTAGTGAAAAACTGTTTTTT.

This clonotype was counted only a few times. V gene TRBV25-1 combines with J gene TRBJ2-7, with TRBD1 matching 9 bases. J lost 5 bases, V lost 8 bases, and 7 bases had no gene match. Germline V gene data show CDR1 as MGHDK and CDR2 as SYGVNS. The CDR3 totals 13 residues. The CDR3 DNA is TGTGCCAGCCGACGGACAGGGGATCACGAGCAGTACTTC. Its protein is CASRRTGDHEQYF.

This chain connects TRBV4-1 to TRBJ2-1; 12 bases fit TRBD2. CDR3 size: 17 residues. The V gene end was trimmed by 0 bases and the J gene end by 10 bases; junction bases not matched to a gene: 10. Germline V gene sequence: CDR1 MGHRA, CDR2 YSYEKL. CDR3 sequence reads: CASSQDRSSGGAREQFF. The DNA for the CDR3 is TGCGCCAGCAGCCAAGATCGCTCTAGCGGGGGGGCCAGGGAGCAGTTCTTC.

V and J are TRBV7-3 and TRBJ2-5, with 7 nucleotides matching TRBD2. Germline-derived CDR1 and CDR2 are SGHTA and FQGTGA. The V gene end was trimmed by 5 bases and the J gene end by 2 bases; junction bases not matched to a gene: 5. The CDR3 has 14 amino acids. The CDR3 region is CASSSNGGQETQYF. CDR3 nucleotide sequence: TGTGCCAGCAGCAGTAACGGGGGGCAAGAGACCCAGTACTTC. The full variable domain, its missing parts supplied by reference TRBV7-3 and TRBJ2-5, is GAGVSQTPSNKVTEKGKYVELRCDPISGHTALYWYRQSLGQGPEFLIYFQGTGAADDSGLPNDRFFAVRPEGSVSTLKIQRTERGDSAVYLCASSSNGGQETQYFGPGTRLLVL.

This clonotype was detected a few times. This chain joins TRBV15 and TRBJ1-2; D may be TRBD1 (5 bases). Germline lookup yields CDR1 LNHNV and CDR2 YYDKDF (reference sequence). V was shortened by 0 bases and J by 4 bases, with 6 bases between the two germline ends. This CDR3 has 13 residues. CDR3 residues: CATSRDRAYGYTF. CDR3 in DNA: TGTGCCACCAGCAGAGACAGGGCCTATGGCTACACCTTC.

The table lists this clonotype with many counts. The J gene is TRBJ2-5, the V gene TRBV25-1; D is uncertain. CDR1 and CDR2 from the germline V gene are MGHDK and SYGVNS. Deletions cut 4 bases from V and 3 bases from J, with 12 bases between. CDR3 length equals 14 residues. CDR3 protein: CASSAGPEEETQYF. In DNA form, the CDR3 reads TGTGCCAGCAGTGCCGGACCAGAAGAAGAGACCCAGTACTTC.

Details on this clonotype: A much larger clonotype is one base distant, so this may be a read error. The rearrangement links TRBV4-3 to TRBJ2-6, with 7 bases that match TRBD2. The CDR3 contains 17 residues. CDR1 and CDR2 (germline): LGHNA, YSLEER. Here the CDR3 DNA reads TGCGCCAGCAGCCAAGAGGGAGGGGCCTCTGGGGCCTACGTCCTGACTTTC. It codes for CASSQEGGASGAYVLTF.

This clonotype was seen ten or more times. This sequence joins TRBV7-9 and TRBJ1-1, with 10 bases fitting TRBD1. This CDR3 has 15 residues. The germline CDR1 and CDR2 sequences are SEHNR and FQNEAQ (reference sequence). The V and J ends lost 5 bases and 2 bases, in that order; junction bases with no gene match: 5. This chain's CDR3 is CASSMRQGANTEAFF. The CDR3 bases are TGTGCCAGCAGCATGCGACAGGGGGCCAACACTGAAGCTTTCTTT.

The sample holds many counts of this clonotype. V gene TRBV15 combines with J gene TRBJ1-5, with 7 bases that match TRBD1. CDR3 length: 14 residues. With V trimmed by 3 bases and J by 7 bases, 6 bases remained unmatched. Germline V gives CDR1 LNHNV, CDR2 YYDKDF (reference sequence). The CDR3 loop reads CATSSRQGRQPQHF. The CDR3 DNA follows: TGTGCCACCAGCAGCCGACAGGGCAGGCAGCCCCAGCATTTT.

The chain recombines TRBV6-2 or TRBV6-3 with TRBJ1-1; the match to TRBD1 covers 7 bases. After removal of 4 bases from V and 5 bases from J, the junction contained 7 bases not matched to a gene. From germline, CDR1 is MNHEY and CDR2 SVGEGT. The CDR3 length is 14 residues. As DNA, the CDR3 is TGTGCCAGCAGTTCGACAGGGATCGATACTGAAGCTTTCTTT. Its protein product is CASSSTGIDTEAFF.

This chain links TRBV5-4 with TRBJ1-4; the D is unclear. V was trimmed by 0 bases and J by 5 bases, leaving 11 bases between them. Germline CDR1 and CDR2: SGHNT and YYREEE (reference sequence). CDR3 length: 15 amino acids. In DNA form, the CDR3 reads TGTGCCAGCAGCTTGGCCAGACACTCGAATGAAAAACTGTTTTTT. Protein: CASSLARHSNEKLFF.

This clonotype was found many times. The rearrangement links TRBV12-3 or TRBV12-4 to TRBJ1-4; 8 bases agree with TRBD1. The CDR3 sequence is 16 residues long. Trimming removed 2 bases from V and 1 base from J; junction bases left unmatched: 3. The CDR3: CASSLRQGLTNEKLFF. The CDR3 region has the DNA TGTGCCAGCAGTTTACGACAGGGGCTAACTAATGAAAAACTGTTTTTT.

At least ten counts were recorded for this clonotype. As DNA, the CDR3 is TGCGCCAGCAGCTCGACCGGGACAGGGAGGTCAGATACGCAGTATTTT. The encoded protein is CASSSTGTGRSDTQYF. The gene calls are TRBV5-1 and TRBJ2-3, with 9 bases identical to TRBD1. Trimming cost V 3 bases and J 4 bases; bases outside gene matches: 9. The germline V gene encodes CDR1 SGHRS and CDR2 YFSETQ. The CDR3 has 16 residues.

This chain links TRBV10-3 with TRBJ1-4; no definite D call. The ends were cut back, 3 bases at V and 13 bases at J, with 12 bases in the middle. The germline gives CDR1 ENHRY, CDR2 SYGVKD. This CDR3 contains 12 residues. The CDR3 here is CAISDWDFGLFF. The CDR3 nucleotides read TGTGCCATCAGTGACTGGGATTTCGGACTGTTTTTT.

V gene TRBV6-5 combines with J gene TRBJ2-7, with unresolved D. Germline loops: CDR1 MNHEY, CDR2 SVGAGI. CDR3 length: 13 amino acids. V lost 7 bases and J lost 6, with 16 bases in between. CDR3 in amino acids: CASTRPHGGEQYF. The CDR3 DNA reads as TGTGCCAGCACCCGACCCCACGGTGGCGAGCAGTACTTC.

This clonotype was observed at least ten times. The J gene is TRBJ1-2, the V gene TRBV6-4; 7 bases fit TRBD1. After removal of 0 bases from V and 7 bases from J, the junction contained 5 bases not matched to a gene. The CDR3 consists of 14 residues. From germline, CDR1 is MRHNA and CDR2 SNTAGT. The CDR3 here is CASSDSGQVRGYTF. The CDR3 DNA is TGTGCCAGCAGTGACTCAGGACAGGTCCGTGGCTACACCTTC.

The sample holds a few counts of this clonotype. The chain is built from TRBV4-3 and TRBJ2-7; the D gene is possibly TRBD2 (5 bases). The germline V gene encodes CDR1 LGHNA and CDR2 YSLEER. CDR3 size: 16 residues. V lost 2 bases, J lost 1 base, and 15 bases lay in between. The CDR3 DNA is TGCGCCAGCAGCCAACTGCGGGCTAGTTCTTCCTACGAGCAGTACTTC. Protein product: CASSQLRASSSYEQYF.

The chain is built from TRBV6-5 and TRBJ2-1, with TRBD2 matching over 12 bases. V gave up 4 bases and J gave up 6 bases; unmatched junction bases: 7. The CDR3 loop spans 16 amino acids. In germline, CDR1 is MNHEY, CDR2 SVGAGI. The CDR3 sequence is CASSSYLAGGSNEQFF. CDR3 nucleotide sequence: TGTGCCAGCAGTTCCTATCTAGCGGGGGGGTCCAATGAGCAGTTCTTC.

On this clonotype itself: The germline gene is not matched at one end of the junction; a read error may be the cause. This chain uses TRBV4-1 with TRBJ1-1; no clear D. The V gene's germline CDR1 is MGHRA and CDR2 YSYEKL. This CDR3 contains 13 residues. For the CDR3, the DNA is TGCGCCAGCAGCCAAGCTGACCTAACTGGAGCTTTCTTT. It is translated as CASSQADLTGAFF.